The 7 T cell receptor beta chains below all came from one sample that was sequenced in a study of cytomegalovirus exposure and HLA in healthy donors. A multiplex PCR was run with 60 Vbeta primers and 13 Jbeta primers. The data were produced by immunoSEQ multiplex PCR, yet TCRdb's version contains in-frame clones alone and is incomplete. The table has over 100,000 clones, approximately 70% seen once. Sequencing was carried out using PBMCs. The receptor source for this set is a woman aged 30 to 39 in good health and CMV-seronegative.

This clone has just a few counts. The V and J genes are TRBV29-1 and TRBJ1-1; D ambiguous. Trimming left V 3 bases short and J 7 bases short, with 6 bases between. Germline CDR1 SQVTM, CDR2 ANQGSEA. This CDR3 contains 10 residues. This chain's CDR3 is CSVDGSEAFF. The CDR3 DNA is TGCAGCGTTGACGGGAGTGAAGCTTTCTTT.

This clone was detected only a few times. The rearrangement links TRBV10-3 to TRBJ1-1, with 7 bases aligning to TRBD1. Germline V gives CDR1 ENHRY, CDR2 SYGVKD. CDR3 length: 12 residues. Germline trimming cut 6 bases from V and 5 bases from J; bases unmatched to any gene: 3. CDR3 DNA sequence: TGTGCCATCAGAGAACAGGGGACTGAAGCTTTCTTT. Residues: CAIREQGTEAFF.

This chain uses TRBV5-1 with TRBJ2-1; D might be TRBD1 (5 bases). V was pared by 0 bases and J by 5 bases, with 12 bases between. CDR1 is SGHRS and CDR2 is YFSETQ in the germline V gene. CDR3 length: 15 amino acids. CDR3 amino acids: CASSLEDMGHNEQFF. The DNA of the CDR3 is TGCGCCAGCAGCTTGGAGGACATGGGGCACAATGAGCAGTTCTTC.

This clone was seen only once. The chain combines TRBV19 with TRBJ2-1, with D possibly being TRBD2 (5 bases). Looked up from germline, CDR1 is LNHDA and CDR2 is SQIVND (reference sequence). The V and J ends lost 4 bases and 3 bases respectively, with 13 bases between them. There are 15 residues in the CDR3. The CDR3 loop reads CASSRSGADYNEQFF. The CDR3 DNA sequence: TGTGCCAGTAGTAGATCAGGAGCGGACTACAATGAGCAGTTCTTC.

This rearrangement joins TRBV7-9 to TRBJ2-7; possible D gene TRBD1, 5 bases. V was clipped by 1 base and J by 2 bases, with 12 bases between them. The CDR3 is 15 amino acids. CDR1 and CDR2 from the germline V gene are SEHNR and FQNEAQ (reference sequence). CDR3 region: CASSLDRISPYEQYF. In DNA form, the CDR3 reads TGTGCCAGCAGCTTAGACAGGATTAGTCCCTACGAGCAGTACTTC.

The chain couples TRBV25-1 to TRBJ2-1; 11 bases agree with TRBD1. Germline V gene data show CDR1 as MGHDK and CDR2 as SYGVNS. With 5 bases clipped from V and 5 bases from J, the junction kept 8 bases outside the gene matches. CDR3 length equals 16 residues. Written as DNA, the CDR3 is TGTGCCAGCAGTCCCTCCAGGGACAGGGGGAACAATGAGCAGTTCTTC. The encoded protein is CASSPSRDRGNNEQFF.

CDR3 sequence (DNA): TGCAGCGTTGAGGGTAGGGGAGGACCTGAAGCTTTCTTT. Protein product: CSVEGRGGPEAFF. The genes are TRBV29-1 and TRBJ1-1, with D perhaps TRBD1 (5 bases). Germline V gene data show CDR1 as SQVTM and CDR2 as ANQGSEA. V shed 3 bases and J shed 6 bases, with 14 bases lying between them. The CDR3 has 13 residues. Supplemented by reference TRBV29-1 and TRBJ1-1, the full variable domain reads SAVISQKPSRDICQRGTSLTIQCQVDSQVTMMFWYRQQPGQSLTLIATANQGSEATYESGFVIDKFPISRPNLTFSTLTVSNMSPEDSSIYLCSVEGRGGPEAFFGQGTRLTVV.